The entry below describes one TCR beta chain. This entry is derived from a study of cytomegalovirus exposure and HLA in healthy donors. Germline V gene sequence: CDR1 KGHSH, CDR2 LQKENI. The CDR3 has 15 amino acids. The PCR employed 60 Vbeta primers together with 13 Jbeta primers. The method was immunoSEQ multiplex PCR; TCRdb's version includes in-frame clones alone and lacks a portion of them. The sample yields about 97,000 clones, 65% to 75% seen once. This sequence was found in a woman between 35 and 50 years old in good health and CMV-seronegative. The source material was PBMCs. The V and J genes are TRBV18 and TRBJ2-5; TRBD2 agrees at 12 bases. The J call could be wrong; TRBJ2-7 is a better fit for the DNA end. The CDR3 DNA is TGTGCCAGCTCACCGACTAGCGGGAGTCTTTACGAGCAGTACTTC. It specifies CASSPTSGSLYEQYF.